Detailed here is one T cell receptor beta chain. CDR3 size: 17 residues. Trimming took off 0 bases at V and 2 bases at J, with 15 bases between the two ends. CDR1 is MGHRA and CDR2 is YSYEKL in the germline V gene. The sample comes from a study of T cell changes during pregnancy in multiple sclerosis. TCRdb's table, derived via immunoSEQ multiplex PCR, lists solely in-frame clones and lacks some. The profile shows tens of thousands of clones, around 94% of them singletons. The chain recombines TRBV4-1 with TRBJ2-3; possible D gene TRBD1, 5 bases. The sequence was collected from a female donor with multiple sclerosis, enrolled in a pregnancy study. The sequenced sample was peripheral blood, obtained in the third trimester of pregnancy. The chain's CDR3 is CASSQDWGLTHTDTQYF. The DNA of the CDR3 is TGCGCCAGCAGCCAAGATTGGGGCCTTACCCACACAGATACGCAGTATTTT.